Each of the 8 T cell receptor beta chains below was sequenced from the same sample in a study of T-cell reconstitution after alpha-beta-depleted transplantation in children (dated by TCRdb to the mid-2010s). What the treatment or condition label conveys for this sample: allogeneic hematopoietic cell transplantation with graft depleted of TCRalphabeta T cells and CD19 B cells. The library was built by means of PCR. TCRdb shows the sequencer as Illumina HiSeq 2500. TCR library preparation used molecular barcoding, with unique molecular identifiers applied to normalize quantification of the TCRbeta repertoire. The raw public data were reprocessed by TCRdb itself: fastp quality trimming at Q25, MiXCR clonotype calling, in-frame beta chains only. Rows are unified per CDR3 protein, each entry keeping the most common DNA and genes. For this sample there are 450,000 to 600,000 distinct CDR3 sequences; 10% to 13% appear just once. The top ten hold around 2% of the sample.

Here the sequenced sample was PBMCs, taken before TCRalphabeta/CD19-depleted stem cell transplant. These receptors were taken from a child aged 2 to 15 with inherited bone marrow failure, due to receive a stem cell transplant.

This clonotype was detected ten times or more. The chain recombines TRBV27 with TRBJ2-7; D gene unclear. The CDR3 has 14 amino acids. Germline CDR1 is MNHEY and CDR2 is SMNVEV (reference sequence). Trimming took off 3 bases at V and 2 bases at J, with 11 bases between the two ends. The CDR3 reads CASSFRGPTYEQYF. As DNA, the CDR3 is TGTGCCAGCAGTTTCCGAGGCCCCACCTACGAGCAGTACTTC.

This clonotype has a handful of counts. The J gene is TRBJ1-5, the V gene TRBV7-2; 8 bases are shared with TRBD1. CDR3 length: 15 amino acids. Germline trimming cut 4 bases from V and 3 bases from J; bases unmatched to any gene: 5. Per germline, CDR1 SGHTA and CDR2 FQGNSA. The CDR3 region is CASSWGQAFNQPQHF. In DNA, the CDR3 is TGTGCCAGCAGCTGGGGACAGGCGTTCAATCAGCCCCAGCATTTT.

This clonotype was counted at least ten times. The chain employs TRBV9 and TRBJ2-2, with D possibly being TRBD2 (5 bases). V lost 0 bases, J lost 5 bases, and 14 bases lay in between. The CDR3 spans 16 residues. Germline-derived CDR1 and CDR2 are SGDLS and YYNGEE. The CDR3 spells CASSVEAGVGTGELFF. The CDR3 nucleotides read TGTGCCAGCAGCGTAGAGGCGGGCGTAGGTACCGGGGAGCTGTTTTTT. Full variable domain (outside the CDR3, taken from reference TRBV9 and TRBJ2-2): DSGVTQTPKHLITATGQRVTLRCSPRSGDLSVYWYQQSLDQGLQFLIQYYNGEERAKGNILERFSAQQFPDLHSELNLSSLELGDSALYFCASSVEAGVGTGELFFGEGSRLTVL.

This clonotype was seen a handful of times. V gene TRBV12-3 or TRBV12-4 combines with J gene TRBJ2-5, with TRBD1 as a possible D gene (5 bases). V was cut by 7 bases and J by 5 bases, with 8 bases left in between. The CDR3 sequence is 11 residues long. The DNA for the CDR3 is TGTGCCAGCACTGGGGCGGAGACCCAGTACTTC. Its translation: CASTGAETQYF.

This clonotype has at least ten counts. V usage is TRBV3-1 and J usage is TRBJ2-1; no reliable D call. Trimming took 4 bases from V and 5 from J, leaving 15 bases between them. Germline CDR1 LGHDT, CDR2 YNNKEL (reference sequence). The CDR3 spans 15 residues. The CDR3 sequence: CASSPFFQGDNEQFF. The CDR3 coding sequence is TGTGCCAGCAGCCCTTTTTTTCAAGGTGACAATGAGCAGTTCTTC.

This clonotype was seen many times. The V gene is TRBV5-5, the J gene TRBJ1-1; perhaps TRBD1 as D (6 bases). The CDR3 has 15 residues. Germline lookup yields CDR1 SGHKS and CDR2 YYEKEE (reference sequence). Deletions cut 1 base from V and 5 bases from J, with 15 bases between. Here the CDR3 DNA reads TGTGCCAGCAGCTTGTGGAGTTTGGGGGCTACTGAAGCTTTCTTT. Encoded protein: CASSLWSLGATEAFF.

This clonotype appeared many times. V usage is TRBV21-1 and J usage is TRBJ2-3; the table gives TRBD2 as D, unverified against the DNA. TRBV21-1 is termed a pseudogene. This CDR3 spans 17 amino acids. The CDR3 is CASSLKGGTRQTETQYF. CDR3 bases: TGTGCCAGCAGCCTCAAAGGTGGGACTAGACAGACGGAGACGCAGTATTTT.

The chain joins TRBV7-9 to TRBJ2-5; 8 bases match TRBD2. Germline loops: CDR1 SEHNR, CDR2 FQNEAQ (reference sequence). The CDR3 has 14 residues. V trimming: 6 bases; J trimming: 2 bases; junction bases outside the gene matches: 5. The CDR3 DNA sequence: TGTGCCAGCAGGTCGGGACTAGGACAAGAGACCCAGTACTTC. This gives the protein CASRSGLGQETQYF.